Within the sample, the clone carrying this T cell receptor beta chain is medium-sized. Its matching antigen is unknown. These data come from a study of response to subunit inactivated influenza vaccine. Study-level points and caveats: Each seasonal flu vaccination may recruit only limited new T cells, authors suggested.

The CDR3 consists of 15 residues. V gave up 8 bases and J gave up 1 base; unmatched junction bases: 6. One entry per CDR3 protein, called by TCRdb with MiXCR from the RT-PCR reads. This sample has roughly 170,000 distinct CDR3 sequences, with 9.2% found just once. The sample was non-naive T cells sorted from PBMCs, taken on the day of vaccination. The receptor was derived from a man aged 50-60 years who received an inactivated influenza vaccine. The chain recombines TRBV12-3 or TRBV12-4 with TRBJ2-2; 8 bases agree with TRBD2. CDR3 amino acids: CASFPGGLNTGELFF. The CDR3 bases are TGTGCCAGCTTTCCGGGGGGGCTGAACACCGGGGAGCTGTTTTTT.